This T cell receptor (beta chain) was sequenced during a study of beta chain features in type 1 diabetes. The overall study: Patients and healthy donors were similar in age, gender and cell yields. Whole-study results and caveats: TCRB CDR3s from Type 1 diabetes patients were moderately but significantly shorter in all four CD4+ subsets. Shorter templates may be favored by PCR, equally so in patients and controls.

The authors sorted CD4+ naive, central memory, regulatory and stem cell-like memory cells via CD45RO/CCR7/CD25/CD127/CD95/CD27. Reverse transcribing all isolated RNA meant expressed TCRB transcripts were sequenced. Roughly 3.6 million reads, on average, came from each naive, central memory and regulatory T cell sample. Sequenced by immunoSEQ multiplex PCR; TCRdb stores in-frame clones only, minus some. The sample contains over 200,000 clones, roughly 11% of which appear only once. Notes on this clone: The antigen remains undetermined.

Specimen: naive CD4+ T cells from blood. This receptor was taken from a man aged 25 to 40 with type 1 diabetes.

Written as DNA, the CDR3 is TGCGCCAGCAGCCAAGTAGGGGGGGGGAACAATCAGCCCCAGCATTTT. Encoded protein: CASSQVGGGNNQPQHF. The V and J genes are TRBV4-1 and TRBJ1-5; maybe TRBD1 (6 bases). Germline V gene data show CDR1 as MGHRA and CDR2 as YSYEKL. This CDR3 is 16 amino acids long. Trimming left V 1 base short and J 3 bases short, with 13 bases between.